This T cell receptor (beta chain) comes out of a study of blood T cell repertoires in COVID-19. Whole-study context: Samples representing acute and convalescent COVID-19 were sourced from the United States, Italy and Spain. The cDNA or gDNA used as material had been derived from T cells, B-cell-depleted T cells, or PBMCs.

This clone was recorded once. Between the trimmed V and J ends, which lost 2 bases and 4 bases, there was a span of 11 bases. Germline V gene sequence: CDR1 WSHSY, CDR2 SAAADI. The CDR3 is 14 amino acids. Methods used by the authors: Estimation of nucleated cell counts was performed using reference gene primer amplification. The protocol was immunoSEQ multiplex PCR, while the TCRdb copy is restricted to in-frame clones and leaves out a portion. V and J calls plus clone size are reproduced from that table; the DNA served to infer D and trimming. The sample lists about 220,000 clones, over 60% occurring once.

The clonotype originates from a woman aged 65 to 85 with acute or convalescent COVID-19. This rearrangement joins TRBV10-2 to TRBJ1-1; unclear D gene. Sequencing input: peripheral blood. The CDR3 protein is CASSEPGMGTEAFF. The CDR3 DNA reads TGCGCCAGCAGTGAGCCGGGAATGGGCACTGAAGCTTTCTTT.